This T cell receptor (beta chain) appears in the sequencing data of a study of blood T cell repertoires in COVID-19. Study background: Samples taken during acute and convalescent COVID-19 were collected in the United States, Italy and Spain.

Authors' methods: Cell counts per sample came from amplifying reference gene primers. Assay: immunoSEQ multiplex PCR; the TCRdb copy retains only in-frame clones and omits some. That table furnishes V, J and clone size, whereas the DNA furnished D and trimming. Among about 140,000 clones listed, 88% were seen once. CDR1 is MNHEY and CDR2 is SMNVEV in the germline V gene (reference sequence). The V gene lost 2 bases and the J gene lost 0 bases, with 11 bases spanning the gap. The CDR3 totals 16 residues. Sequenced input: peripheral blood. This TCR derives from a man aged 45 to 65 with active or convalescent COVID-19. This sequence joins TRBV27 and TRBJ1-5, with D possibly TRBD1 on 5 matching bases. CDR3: CASSLRGHFSNQPQHF. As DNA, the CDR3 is TGTGCCAGCAGTTTACGAGGACACTTTAGCAATCAGCCCCAGCATTTT.